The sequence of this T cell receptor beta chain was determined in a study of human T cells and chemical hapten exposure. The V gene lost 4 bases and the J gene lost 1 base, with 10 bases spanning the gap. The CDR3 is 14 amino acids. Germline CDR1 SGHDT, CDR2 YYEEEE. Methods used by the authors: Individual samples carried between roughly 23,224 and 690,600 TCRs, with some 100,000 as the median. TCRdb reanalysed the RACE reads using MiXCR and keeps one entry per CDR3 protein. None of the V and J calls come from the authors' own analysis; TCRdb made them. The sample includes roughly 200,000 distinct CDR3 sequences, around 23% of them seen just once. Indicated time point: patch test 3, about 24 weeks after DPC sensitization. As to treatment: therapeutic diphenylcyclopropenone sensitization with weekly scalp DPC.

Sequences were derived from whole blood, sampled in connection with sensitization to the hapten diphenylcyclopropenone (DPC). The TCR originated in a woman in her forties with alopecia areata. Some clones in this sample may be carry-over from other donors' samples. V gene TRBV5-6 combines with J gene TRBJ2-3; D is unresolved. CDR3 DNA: TGTGCCAGCAGCCACGTCCGGGGCACAGATACGCAGTATTTT. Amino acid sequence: CASSHVRGTDTQYF.